The 21 T cell receptor beta chains given below trace back to one sample, sequenced in a study of shared clonotypes between healthy human individuals. Profiled with immunoSEQ multiplex PCR; TCRdb holds only in-frame clones, not every one. The sample shows some 1.4 million clones, approximately 96% of them seen only once. Sample: naive CD4+ T cells sorted from blood. The subset here: CD45RA+ positively selected. These receptors all stem from a man younger than 40 in good health.

The rearrangement links TRBV7-6 to TRBJ2-1; the D gene could be TRBD1 or TRBD2 (5 bases each). V lost 5 bases, J lost 6 bases, and 20 bases lay in between. In germline, CDR1 is SGHVS, CDR2 FNYEAQ. This CDR3 spans 16 amino acids. The CDR3 region has the DNA TGTGCCAGCAGCCCCCCTGGGGCGGGTAGAGTCAATGAGCAGTTCTTC. It encodes CASSPPGAGRVNEQFF. Full variable domain (rest looked up from reference TRBV7-6 and TRBJ2-1): GAGVSQSPRYKVTKRGQDVALRCDPISGHVSLYWYRQALGQGPEFLTYFNYEAQQDKSGLPNDRFSAERPEGSISTLTIQRTEQRDSAMYRCASSPPGAGRVNEQFFGPGTRLTVL.

The chain couples TRBV7-6 to TRBJ2-7, with 12 bases identical to TRBD2. The germline V gene encodes CDR1 SGHVS and CDR2 FNYEAQ. J was trimmed by 7 bases and V by 5 bases; bases with no gene match: 9. This CDR3 is built from 15 residues. DNA for the CDR3: TGTGCCAGCAGCCATCTAGCGGGAGGGGACGCGGAGCAGTACTTC. Protein product: CASSHLAGGDAEQYF.

This clone was seen a handful of times. The chain employs TRBV6-1 and TRBJ1-5; D unclear. CDR3 length: 11 amino acids. The germline V and J ends were trimmed by 2 bases and 9 bases, with 5 bases remaining between them. The germline gives CDR1 MNHNS, CDR2 SASEGT. CDR3 nucleotide sequence: TGTGCCAGCAGTGAATATCCGCCCCAGCATTTT. As protein: CASSEYPPQHF.

Here the CDR3 DNA reads TGTGCCAGCAGCTTACAAGTTGGCGTTTTGGCCGGCTACACCTTC. It translates to CASSLQVGVLAGYTF. The chain joins TRBV7-2 to TRBJ1-2; no firm D call. Germline CDR1 reads SGHTA; CDR2 reads FQGNSA. Trimming pared 2 bases from V and 8 bases from J, leaving 18 bases between. This CDR3 comprises 15 residues.

The chain employs TRBV5-1 and TRBJ2-5, with D perhaps TRBD2 (5 bases). Germline V lookup: CDR1 SGHRS, CDR2 YFSETQ. The germline V and J ends were trimmed by 4 bases and 0 bases, with 10 bases remaining between them. The CDR3 is 14 amino acids. The chain's CDR3 is CASSQDGNQETQYF. In nucleotides, the CDR3 is TGCGCCAGCAGCCAAGACGGGAACCAAGAGACCCAGTACTTC.

As to this clone: A much larger clone differs from this one at a single base, so this may be a read error. The V call is TRBV18, the J call TRBJ2-7; TRBD1 matches 10 bases. The CDR3 has 15 residues. The V segment lost 3 bases and the J segment 3 bases; nucleotides outside the gene matches: 5. Looked up from germline, CDR1 is KGHSH and CDR2 is LQKENI. The CDR3 is CASSPAGQGFYEQYF. Written as DNA, the CDR3 is TGTGCCAGCTCACCCGCGGGACAGGGGTTCTACGAGCAGTACTTC.

The chain carries TRBV10-3 and TRBJ2-7; 8 nucleotides agree with TRBD2. The junction had 2 bases not matched to a gene; V was cut back by 4 bases and J by 0 bases. The germline V gene encodes CDR1 ENHRY and CDR2 SYGVKD. This CDR3 contains 14 residues. Here the CDR3 DNA reads TGTGCCATCAGTGCTCTAGCGGGCTCCTACGAGCAGTACTTC. It yields the protein CAISALAGSYEQYF.

CDR3 region: CASNSLGLKAPTYEQYF. The DNA for the CDR3 is TGCGCCAGCAACTCCCTCGGACTAAAAGCGCCGACCTACGAGCAGTACTTC. V usage is TRBV10-2 and J usage is TRBJ2-7; a weak D match, TRBD2 (6 bases). The germline V gene has CDR1 WSHSY and CDR2 SAAADI. With 7 bases removed from V and 2 bases from J, the gap between germline ends came to 24 bases. The CDR3 covers 17 residues.

V usage is TRBV19 and J usage is TRBJ2-2; TRBD1 matches 9 bases. J was trimmed by 4 bases and V by 0 bases; bases with no gene match: 6. The CDR3 covers 17 residues. Germline V gene data show CDR1 as LNHDA and CDR2 as SQIVND (reference sequence). The CDR3: CASSIDAGTGSTGELFF. The CDR3, as DNA: TGTGCCAGTAGTATAGATGCAGGGACAGGGTCCACCGGGGAGCTGTTTTTT.

The chain has TRBV14 and TRBJ1-2; tentatively, D is TRBD1 (6 bases). This CDR3 region has 14 residues. Germline V gene data show CDR1 as SGHDN and CDR2 as FVKESK. Trimming removed 0 bases at V and 8 bases at J, with 13 bases between. CDR3 in amino acids: CASSQDLSGDGYTF. The DNA for the CDR3 is TGTGCCAGCAGCCAAGATCTGTCAGGGGACGGCTACACCTTC.

As regards this clone: This specimen includes other DNA sequences encoding the same CDR3. The V call is TRBV5-1, the J call TRBJ2-2; TRBD2 is a possible D gene (5 bases). The germline gives CDR1 SGHRS, CDR2 YFSETQ. The CDR3 has 15 amino acids. V dropped 4 bases and J dropped 0 bases, with 10 bases sitting between them. The CDR3 protein is CASSPGGSNTGELFF. For the CDR3, the DNA is TGCGCCAGCAGCCCCGGAGGTTCGAACACCGGGGAGCTGTTTTTT.

V gene TRBV9 combines with J gene TRBJ2-6; 7 bases agree with TRBD2. Trimming took 0 bases from V and 0 from J; bases not matched to a gene: 3. Germline V gene lookup returns CDR1 SGDLS and CDR2 YYNGEE. The CDR3 has 17 residues. As DNA, the CDR3 is TGTGCCAGCAGCGTAGCGGGAGGTCCCTCTGGGGCCAACGTCCTGACTTTC. Protein product: CASSVAGGPSGANVLTF.

This sequence joins TRBV6-1 and TRBJ2-7; 10 positions match TRBD2. With V trimmed by 7 bases and J by 3 bases, 9 bases remained unmatched. CDR3 length equals 15 residues. Looked up from germline, CDR1 is MNHNS and CDR2 is SASEGT. This CDR3 is CASNSGGFGIYEQYF. In DNA form, the CDR3 reads TGTGCCAGCAATAGCGGGGGGTTCGGAATCTACGAGCAGTACTTC.

A remark on this clone: Additional DNA sequences in this sample encode the identical CDR3. CDR3: CASSGNSNQPQHF. For the CDR3, the DNA is TGTGCCAGCAGCGGTAATAGCAATCAGCCCCAGCATTTT. The chain has TRBV2 and TRBJ1-5; no clear D gene. Germline CDR1 reads SNHLY; CDR2 reads FYNNEI. Trimming removed 6 bases from V and 0 bases from J, with 6 bases in between. The CDR3 loop spans 13 amino acids.

This clone was counted once. The CDR3, as DNA: TGTGCCAGCAGCTTATTCTCTAAAGAGCAGTACTTC. Its protein product is CASSLFSKEQYF. This chain joins TRBV7-6 and TRBJ2-7; no clear D gene. Between the trimmed V and J ends, which lost 2 bases and 7 bases, there was a span of 9 bases. Germline V gives CDR1 SGHVS, CDR2 FNYEAQ. This CDR3 comprises 12 residues.

Concerning this clone: The identical CDR3 is also encoded by other nucleotide sequences in the sample. The chain uses TRBV5-1 and TRBJ2-5; 8 positions agree with TRBD1. Trimming removed 0 bases from V and 5 bases from J; junction bases left unmatched: 6. CDR1 SGHRS and CDR2 YFSETQ come from the germline V gene. The CDR3 runs 15 residues. In nucleotides, the CDR3 is TGCGCCAGCAGCTTGGAGGGGACAGGAAGTGAGACCCAGTACTTC. Residues: CASSLEGTGSETQYF.

This chain links TRBV5-1 with TRBJ2-7; the D gene is possibly TRBD1 (5 bases). CDR3 length: 15 residues. Germline lookup yields CDR1 SGHRS and CDR2 YFSETQ. V gave up 0 bases and J gave up 6 bases, with 16 bases separating them. In DNA form, the CDR3 reads TGCGCCAGCAGCTTGGTTGCAGGGTTTGGTGCCGAGCAGTACTTC. Translation: CASSLVAGFGAEQYF.

The chain carries TRBV6-5 and TRBJ2-7; possibly TRBD2 for D (6 bases). V was clipped by 5 bases and J by 2 bases, with 13 bases between them. The CDR3 has 14 amino acids. Looked up from germline, CDR1 is MNHEY and CDR2 is SVGAGI. The CDR3 is CASSPGGGTYEQYF. CDR3 sequence (DNA): TGTGCCAGCAGTCCCGGTGGAGGGACCTACGAGCAGTACTTC.

The V and J genes are TRBV5-4 and TRBJ2-2, with D perhaps matching TRBD2 (5 bases). Germline loops: CDR1 SGHNT, CDR2 YYREEE (reference sequence). The CDR3 is made up of 16 amino acids. Trimming pared 0 bases from V and 4 bases from J, leaving 13 bases between. The DNA of the CDR3 is TGTGCCAGCAGCTTGGGGCCGGGGATGGGCACCGGGGAGCTGTTTTTT. Translating it yields CASSLGPGMGTGELFF. Based on the CDR3 plus reference TRBV5-4 and TRBJ2-2, the full variable domain is ETGVTQSPTHLIKTRGQQVTLRCSSQSGHNTVSWYQQALGQGPQFIFQYYREEENGRGNFPPRFSGLQFPNYSSELNVNALELDDSALYLCASSLGPGMGTGELFFGEGSRLTVL.

V and J are TRBV27 and TRBJ2-3, with TRBD2 matching 9 bases. This CDR3 is built from 17 residues. From germline, CDR1 is MNHEY and CDR2 SMNVEV (reference sequence). Trimming removed 6 bases from V and 2 bases from J; junction bases left unmatched: 12. CDR3: CASRYLAGATSTDTQYF. CDR3 sequence (DNA): TGTGCCAGCAGATATTTAGCGGGAGCCACCTCCACAGATACGCAGTATTTT.

The CDR3 is CASSLGLTGNSYNEQFF. CDR3 sequence (DNA): TGCGCCAGCAGCTTGGGGCTAACAGGGAACTCCTACAATGAGCAGTTCTTC. The chain employs TRBV5-1 and TRBJ2-1, with D possibly matching TRBD1 (6 bases). The CDR3 length is 17 residues. CDR1 SGHRS and CDR2 YFSETQ come from the germline V gene. V was trimmed by 0 bases and J by 0 bases, leaving 13 bases between them.